Listed below are T cell receptor beta chains from one sample, sequenced in a study of T cell responses to AZD1222 COVID-19 vaccine. Generated by immunoSEQ multiplex PCR, the TCRdb table keeps only in-frame clones and is missing some. The sample holds roughly 120,000 clones, approximately 90% seen once. Sequenced material: peripheral blood, taken 28 days after the second AZD1222 dose. These receptors came from an adult who received the AZD1222 COVID-19 vaccine. The CDR3 runs from the conserved cysteine through the conserved F or W. D genes are given only for firm matches. Where a row states a size, it is once, few, many or the class of an expanded clone; other rows omit it.

D	size	V	J	DNA	CDR3
TRBD1	NA	TRBV3-1/TRBV3-2	TRBJ1-5	TGTGCCAGCAGCCGACAGGGGAGCAATCAGCCCCAGCATTTT	CASSRQGSNQPQHF
TRBD1	NA	TRBV10-1	TRBJ1-5	TGCGCCAGCAGTGCCCCAGGGACAGGAATTAATCAGCCCCAGCATTTT	CASSAPGTGINQPQHF
NA	NA	TRBV9	TRBJ2-2	TGTGCCAGCAGCGGAGCGGTACCGGGCACCGGGGAGCTGTTTTTT	CASSGAVPGTGELFF
NA	NA	TRBV5-4	TRBJ2-7	TGTGCCAGCAGCCTTGGGGGAAGCGAGCAGTACTTC	CASSLGGSEQYF
TRBD2	NA	TRBV9	TRBJ2-3	TGTGCCAGCAGCTTCTCCGGGACTATGCCAGATACGCAGTATTTT	CASSFSGTMPDTQYF
NA	NA	TRBV7-2	TRBJ1-2	TGTGCCAGCAGCTTGAGACCGGGGGTTGATTATGGCTACACCTTC	CASSLRPGVDYGYTF
NA	NA	TRBV14	TRBJ1-6	TGTGCCAGCAGACGGCAAAATAATTCACCCCTCCACTTT	CASRRQNNSPLHF
NA	NA	TRBV7-2	TRBJ1-4	TGTGCCAGCAGCACCTTTCTGGTACATGAAAAACTGTTTTTT	CASSTFLVHEKLFF
NA	NA	TRBV19	TRBJ2-7	TGTGCCAGTATGGGTCTAGAAGGGTCCTACGAGCAGTACTTC	CASMGLEGSYEQYF
NA	NA	TRBV7-8	TRBJ1-3	TGTGCCAGCAGCTTGGGACGCCGGAGATCTGGAAACACCATATATTTT	CASSLGRRRSGNTIYF
TRBD2	few	TRBV7-3	TRBJ2-5	TGTGCCAGCAGCTTAACGGGACTAGCGGGGGAGACCCAGTACTTC	CASSLTGLAGETQYF
NA	NA	TRBV27	TRBJ1-2	TGTGCCAGCAGTTTAGAGCCCAGGGTTCTAGGGGGCTACACCTTC	CASSLEPRVLGGYTF
NA	few	TRBV6-5	TRBJ2-1	TGTGCCAGCAGCCACAGCCACAATGAGCAGTTCTTC	CASSHSHNEQFF
NA	NA	TRBV9	TRBJ2-7	TGTGCCAGCAGCGCGGAGACTGTTTCCGAGCAGTACTTC	CASSAETVSEQYF
TRBD1	once	TRBV29-1	TRBJ2-1	TGCAGCGTGGAACGCGGGACAGGGAACAATGAGCAGTTCTTC	CSVERGTGNNEQFF
TRBD2	NA	TRBV6-2/TRBV6-3	TRBJ2-2	TGTGCCAGCAGTTACGGACTAGCGGGGAACACCGGGGAGCTGTTTTTT	CASSYGLAGNTGELFF
NA	NA	TRBV11-1	TRBJ1-2	TGTGCCAGCAGCTCAACATCCGGGCCTCGGGGCTACACCTTC	CASSSTSGPRGYTF
TRBD1	NA	TRBV29-1	TRBJ1-4	TGCAGCGTTGCCAGGGACAGAGGGGAAAAACTGTTTTTT	CSVARDRGEKLFF
NA	NA	TRBV15	TRBJ1-5	TGTGCCACCAGCAGAGATCGGACTGAGAGTCAGCCCCAGCATTTT	CATSRDRTESQPQHF
NA	NA	TRBV6-5	TRBJ1-6	TGTGCCAGCAGTTACCGGGTGGACTCACCCCTCCACTTT	CASSYRVDSPLHF
NA	NA	TRBV2	TRBJ2-7	TGTGCCAGCAGTGCCGAGGGGGGCGTTCCCTACGAGCAGTACTTC	CASSAEGGVPYEQYF
NA	NA	TRBV6-6	TRBJ1-1	TGTGCCAGCAGTTTAACCGCAGGGGAAGCTTTCTTT	CASSLTAGEAFF
TRBD2	once	TRBV6-6	TRBJ2-3	TGTGCCAGCACCGACAGACTAGCGGGAGGGGGAGATACGCAGTATTTT	CASTDRLAGGGDTQYF
NA	NA	TRBV10-3	TRBJ2-5	TGTGCCATCAGTGAGTCGGGGATAGACCCACCCTTCCAAGAGACCCAGTACTTC	CAISESGIDPPFQETQYF
TRBD1	NA	TRBV10-3	TRBJ2-7	TGTGCCATCGTTACTTTACAGGGGGCCGTGTACGAGCAGTACTTC	CAIVTLQGAVYEQYF
TRBD1	NA	TRBV2	TRBJ1-3	TGTGCCAGCAGTGTCCGACCCCAGGGGGCTGGAAACACCATATATTTT	CASSVRPQGAGNTIYF
TRBD1	NA	TRBV7-3	TRBJ2-3	TGTGCCAGCAGCTTAGGGGACAGGGGATTCACAGATACGCAGTATTTT	CASSLGDRGFTDTQYF
NA	NA	TRBV9	TRBJ2-2	TGTGCCAGCAGCCCATTGAACACCGGGGAGCTGTTTTTT	CASSPLNTGELFF
NA	NA	TRBV28	TRBJ1-5	TGTGCCAGCAGTTATCAGTATCAGCCCCAGCATTTT	CASSYQYQPQHF
NA	NA	TRBV30	TRBJ2-7	TGTGCCTATCTGACACTCTCCTACGAGCAGTACTTC	CAYLTLSYEQYF
TRBD2	NA	TRBV7-2	TRBJ2-5	TGTGCCAGCAGCTCGGGACTAGCGGGGGGTGCTCAGTACTTC	CASSSGLAGGAQYF
TRBD2	NA	TRBV7-6	TRBJ2-3	TGTGCCAGCAGCTTAGAGGGACTAGCGATGAGCACAGATACGCAGTATTTT	CASSLEGLAMSTDTQYF
NA	NA	TRBV4-2	TRBJ2-7	TGTGCCAGCAGCCAACAGTACGAGCAGTACTTC	CASSQQYEQYF
TRBD1	NA	TRBV3-1/TRBV3-2	TRBJ2-7	TGTGCCAGCAGCGGAAATGCCGGGACAGGGAGGGGTGAGCAGTACTTC	CASSGNAGTGRGEQYF
NA	NA	TRBV18	TRBJ2-7	TGTGCCAGCTCACCATCGCCGGCTTTGGCGGGGAGCGACGAGCAGTACTTC	CASSPSPALAGSDEQYF
NA	NA	TRBV28	TRBJ1-4	TGTGCCAGCAGTTTTCCGGGGGGCTCGGTCGAAAAACTGTTTTTT	CASSFPGGSVEKLFF
TRBD1	once	TRBV4-1	TRBJ1-2	TGCGCCAGCAGTCCCGGGACAGGGAAAGTCATGGGTGGCTACACCTTC	CASSPGTGKVMGGYTF
TRBD1	NA	TRBV5-6	TRBJ1-2	TGTGCCAGCAGCCTCCCTCTCCAGGGGGGTAGGTACACCTTC	CASSLPLQGGRYTF
NA	NA	TRBV4-3	TRBJ2-7	TGCGCCAGCAGCCAAGAGCCCCGGGACTGGATTTACGAGCAGTACTTC	CASSQEPRDWIYEQYF
NA	NA	TRBV19	TRBJ2-1	TGTGCCAGTAGTATTGGACCCTCCCCCCCGTACAATGAGCAGTTCTTC	CASSIGPSPPYNEQFF
TRBD1	NA	TRBV25-1	TRBJ1-2	TGTGCCAGCAGTGATTGGACAGGGAGGTATAACTATGGCTACACCTTC	CASSDWTGRYNYGYTF
NA	NA	TRBV19	TRBJ1-3	TGTGCCAGTAGTATTGGTGTGGGGAACACCATATATTTT	CASSIGVGNTIYF
TRBD1	NA	TRBV5-1	TRBJ2-5	TGCGCCAGCAGCGCAGGGACAGGGGGCCTCCAAGAGACCCAGTACTTC	CASSAGTGGLQETQYF
NA	NA	TRBV13	TRBJ2-1	TGTGCCAGCAGCCCAGTGGAGGGCTTCTCCTACAATGAGCAGTTCTTC	CASSPVEGFSYNEQFF
NA	once	TRBV7-9	TRBJ2-5	TGTGCCAGCAGCTTCAGAGAGACCCAGTACTTC	CASSFRETQYF
NA	NA	TRBV3-1/TRBV3-2	TRBJ1-2	TGTGCCAGCAGCCGGGGGGGGGCTTTCCCCGGCTACACCTTC	CASSRGGAFPGYTF
TRBD2	NA	TRBV10-3	TRBJ2-1	TGTGCCATCAGCCCACTAGCGGGGCCCAATGAGCAGTTCTTC	CAISPLAGPNEQFF